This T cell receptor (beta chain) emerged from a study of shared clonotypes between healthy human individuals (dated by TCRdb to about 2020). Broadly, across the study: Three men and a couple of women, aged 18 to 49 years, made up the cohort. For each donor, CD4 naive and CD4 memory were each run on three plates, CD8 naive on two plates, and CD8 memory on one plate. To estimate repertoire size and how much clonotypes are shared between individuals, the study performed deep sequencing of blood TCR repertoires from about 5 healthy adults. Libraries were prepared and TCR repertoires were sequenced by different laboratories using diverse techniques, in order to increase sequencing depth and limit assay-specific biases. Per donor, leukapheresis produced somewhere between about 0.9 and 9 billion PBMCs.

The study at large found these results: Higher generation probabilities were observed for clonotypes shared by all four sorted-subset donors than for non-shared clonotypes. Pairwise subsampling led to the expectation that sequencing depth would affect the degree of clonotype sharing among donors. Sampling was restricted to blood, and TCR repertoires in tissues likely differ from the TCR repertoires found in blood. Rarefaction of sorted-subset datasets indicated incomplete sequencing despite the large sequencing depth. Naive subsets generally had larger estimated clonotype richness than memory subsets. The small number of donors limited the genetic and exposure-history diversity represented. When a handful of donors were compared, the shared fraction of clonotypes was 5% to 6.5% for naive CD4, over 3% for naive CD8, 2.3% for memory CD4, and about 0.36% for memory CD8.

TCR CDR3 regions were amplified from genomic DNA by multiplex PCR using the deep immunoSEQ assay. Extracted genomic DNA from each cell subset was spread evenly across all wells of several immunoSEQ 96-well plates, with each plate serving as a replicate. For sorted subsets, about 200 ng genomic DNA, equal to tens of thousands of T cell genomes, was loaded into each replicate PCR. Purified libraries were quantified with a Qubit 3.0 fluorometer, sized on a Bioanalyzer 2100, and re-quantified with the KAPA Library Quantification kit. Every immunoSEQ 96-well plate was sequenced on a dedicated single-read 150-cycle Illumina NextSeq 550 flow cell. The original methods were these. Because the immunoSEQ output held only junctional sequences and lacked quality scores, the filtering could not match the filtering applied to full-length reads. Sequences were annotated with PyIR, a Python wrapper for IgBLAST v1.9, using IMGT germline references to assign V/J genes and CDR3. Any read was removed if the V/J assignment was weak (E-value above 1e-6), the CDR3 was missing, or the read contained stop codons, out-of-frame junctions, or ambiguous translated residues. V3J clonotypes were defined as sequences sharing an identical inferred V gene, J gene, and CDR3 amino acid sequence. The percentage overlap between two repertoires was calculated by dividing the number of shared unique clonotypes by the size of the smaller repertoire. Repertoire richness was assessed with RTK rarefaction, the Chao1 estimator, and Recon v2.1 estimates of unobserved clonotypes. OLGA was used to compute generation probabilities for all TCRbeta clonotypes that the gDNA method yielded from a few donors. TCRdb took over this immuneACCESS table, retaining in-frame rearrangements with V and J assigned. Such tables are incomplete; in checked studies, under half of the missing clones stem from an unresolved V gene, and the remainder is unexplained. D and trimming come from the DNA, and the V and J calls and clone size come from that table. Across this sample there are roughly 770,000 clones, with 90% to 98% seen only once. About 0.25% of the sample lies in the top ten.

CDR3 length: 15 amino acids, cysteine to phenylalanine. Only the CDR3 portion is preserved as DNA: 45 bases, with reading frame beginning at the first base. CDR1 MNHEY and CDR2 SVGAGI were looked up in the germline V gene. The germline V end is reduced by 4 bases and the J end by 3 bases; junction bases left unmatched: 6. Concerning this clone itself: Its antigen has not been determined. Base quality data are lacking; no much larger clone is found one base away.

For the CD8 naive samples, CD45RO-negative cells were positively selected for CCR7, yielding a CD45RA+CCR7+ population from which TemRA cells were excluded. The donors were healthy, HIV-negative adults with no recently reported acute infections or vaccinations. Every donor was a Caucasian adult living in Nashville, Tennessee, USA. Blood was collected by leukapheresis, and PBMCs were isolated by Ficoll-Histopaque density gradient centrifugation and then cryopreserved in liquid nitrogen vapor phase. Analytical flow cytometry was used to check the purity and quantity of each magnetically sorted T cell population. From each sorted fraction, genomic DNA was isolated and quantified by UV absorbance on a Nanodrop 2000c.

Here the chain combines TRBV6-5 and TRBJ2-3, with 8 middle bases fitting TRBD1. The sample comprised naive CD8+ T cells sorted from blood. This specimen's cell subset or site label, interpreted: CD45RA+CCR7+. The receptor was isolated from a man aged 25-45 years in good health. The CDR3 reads CASSFQGALTDTQYF. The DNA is TGTGCCAGCAGTTTTCAGGGGGCGTTGACAGATACGCAGTATTTT.